This TCR beta chain was obtained from a study of blood T cells in healthy people across ages. Findings and limits, study-wide: Significant beta diversity loss was already apparent by age 40, declining roughly linearly.

This clonotype turned up a few times. Its cognate antigen is unknown. V was pared by 3 bases and J by 1 base, with 10 bases of the junction left unmatched. The CDR3 spans 16 residues. Germline V gene lookup returns CDR1 DFQATT and CDR2 SNEGSKA (reference sequence). The authors ran a second PCR of 7 to 11 cycles using a sample-barcoded 5' primer and a J-beta primer mix. TCRdb re-derived calls from the 5' RACE reads in MiXCR, one entry per CDR3 protein. The sample gives 550,000 to 750,000 distinct CDR3 sequences, 21% of which show up once; roughly 3.6% is in the top ten. The rearrangement links TRBV20-1 to TRBJ2-3, with 7 positions matching TRBD2. This receptor was identified in a man aged 70 or older in good health. The sequencing sample was made of blood. The CDR3 spells CSASTGGRDGTDTQYF. The CDR3 DNA reads as TGCAGTGCTAGCACTGGAGGGAGGGATGGCACAGATACGCAGTATTTT.